A single sample is the source of the 9 T cell receptor beta chains below, sequenced in a study of beta chain features in type 1 diabetes. Sequenced material consisted of expressed TCRB transcripts (all of the isolated RNA was reverse transcribed). Repertoires were generated with immunoSEQ multiplex PCR, while TCRdb's copy carries only in-frame clones and drops some. The sample yields about 620,000 clones, roughly 16% seen once. Sequencing input: naive CD4+ T cells from blood. The receptors originated from a man between 18 and 35 years old in good health.

This clone has just a few counts. This sequence joins TRBV9 and TRBJ2-3; 10 positions agree with TRBD2. The CDR3 contains 16 residues. From germline, CDR1 is SGDLS and CDR2 YYNGEE. Losses at the gene ends were 0 bases for V and 2 bases for J; bases not matched to a gene: 3. The CDR3 is CASSVVTSGTTDTQYF. CDR3 DNA: TGTGCCAGCAGCGTAGTTACTAGCGGGACCACAGATACGCAGTATTTT.

The table lists this clone with a few counts. The chain joins TRBV5-4 to TRBJ2-1, with 7 nucleotides matching TRBD1. V was clipped by 0 bases and J by 0 bases; unmatched bases: 0. This CDR3 has 15 residues. Germline V gene data show CDR1 as SGHNT and CDR2 as YYREEE (reference sequence). Here the CDR3 reads CASSLDRGSYNEQFF. The CDR3 DNA reads TGTGCCAGCAGCTTGGACAGGGGCTCCTACAATGAGCAGTTCTTC.

The chain joins TRBV5-1 to TRBJ2-5; no clear D. Germline V gene data show CDR1 as SGHRS and CDR2 as YFSETQ. V was cut by 4 bases and J by 4 bases, with 8 bases left in between. CDR3 length equals 12 residues. CDR3 amino acids: CASSVARETQYF. In DNA form, the CDR3 reads TGCGCCAGCAGCGTGGCCCGAGAGACCCAGTACTTC.

The table lists this clone with a few counts. The chain employs TRBV7-2 and TRBJ2-2; the D is unclear. Germline V gene sequence: CDR1 SGHTA, CDR2 FQGNSA. The CDR3 sequence is 18 residues long. V was shortened by 1 base and J by 3 bases, with 18 bases between the two germline ends. CDR3 nucleotides: TGTGCCAGCAGCTTAGAGGCAACTCACTCAGGCTACACCGGGGAGCTGTTTTTT. Translated, it gives CASSLEATHSGYTGELFF.

The chain couples TRBV2 to TRBJ2-7, with 8 bases lining up with TRBD1. The CDR3 extends over 15 amino acids. Germline loops: CDR1 SNHLY, CDR2 FYNNEI. Trimming removed 3 bases from V and 3 bases from J; junction bases left unmatched: 7. DNA for the CDR3: TGTGCCAGCAGTGACCGCAGGGGGCGCGACTACGAGCAGTACTTC. Translated, it gives CASSDRRGRDYEQYF.

This clone has just a few counts. The chain combines TRBV7-2 with TRBJ2-3; D may be TRBD1 or TRBD2 (5 bases each). The ends were cut back, 5 bases at V and 6 bases at J, with 9 bases in the middle. The CDR3 covers 12 residues. Germline V lookup: CDR1 SGHTA, CDR2 FQGNSA. CDR3 nucleotide sequence: TGTGCCAGCAGCCGCTGGGGGGATACGCAGTATTTT. Translating it yields CASSRWGDTQYF.

This clone showed up just a few times. Other DNA sequences in this specimen translate into the identical CDR3. This chain links TRBV6-5 with TRBJ2-7; D is possibly TRBD1 (5 bases). Trimming removed 6 bases from V and 3 bases from J, with 9 bases in between. In germline, CDR1 is MNHEY, CDR2 SVGAGI. This CDR3 comprises 12 residues. CDR3 DNA: TGTGCCAGCAGCCGCCAGGGCTACGAGCAGTACTTC. Encoded protein: CASSRQGYEQYF.

CDR3 in DNA: TGTGCCAGCAGCCCGGGACTAGGCAACATTCAGTACTTC. This translates into CASSPGLGNIQYF. This chain links TRBV27 with TRBJ2-4, with 8 bases aligning to TRBD2. The ends lost 6 bases at V and 7 bases at J; junction bases unmatched: 5. The germline V gene encodes CDR1 MNHEY and CDR2 SMNVEV (reference sequence). The CDR3 loop spans 13 amino acids.

This rearrangement joins TRBV4-2 to TRBJ1-1, with D unresolved. The CDR3 spans 14 residues. Germline V gene lookup returns CDR1 LGHNA and CDR2 YNFKEQ. Trimming removed 4 bases at V and 1 base at J, with 10 bases between. In DNA form, the CDR3 reads TGTGCCAGCAGCCTCCGAACGGAGAACACTGAAGCTTTCTTT. This translates into CASSLRTENTEAFF.